What follows is one T cell receptor beta chain and its context. Its cognate antigen is unknown. This entry is derived from a study of cytomegalovirus exposure and HLA in healthy donors. Turning to the study itself: The same platform used for the approximately 670 first-cohort repertoires was also used for the 90 to 150 validation repertoires, as a later analysis reported.

Whole-study findings and limits: Researchers counted approximately 160 TCR beta chains as cytomegalovirus-associated. Reports showed the classifier diagnosing cytomegalovirus status with high specificity and sensitivity.

V was pared by 2 bases and J by 5 bases, with 12 bases between. Germline V gene data show CDR1 as LNHDA and CDR2 as SQIVND (reference sequence). The CDR3 length is 14 residues. Method: immunoSEQ multiplex PCR; TCRdb's copy keeps in-frame clones and lacks some. Here the sample spans over 250,000 clones, roughly 87% being singletons. Sequencing was carried out using PBMCs. The rearrangement links TRBV19 to TRBJ1-2; possibly TRBD1 for D (6 bases). This TCR was recovered from a woman between 25 and 40 years old in good health and CMV-seropositive. The CDR3 here is CASSIPAGTYGYTF. The CDR3 coding sequence is TGTGCCAGTAGTATACCCGCCGGGACATATGGCTACACCTTC.